This TCR beta chain was documented in a study of blood T cell repertoires in COVID-19. For the study at large: The United States, Italy and Spain supplied acute and convalescent COVID-19 samples. T cells, B-cell-depleted T cells, or PBMCs supplied cDNA or gDNA.

The authors' processing: Reference gene primer amplification gave estimated nucleated cell counts. TCRdb keeps only in-frame clones here, not all; method: immunoSEQ multiplex PCR. V and J calls and clone size come straight from that table; D and trimming were deduced from the DNA. The sample has about 110,000 clones, 70% to 80% seen once. The CDR3 covers 15 residues. Germline CDR1 is SGDLS and CDR2 is YYNGEE. V lost 4 bases to trimming and J lost 6 bases; unmatched junction nucleotides: 13. This TCR was sampled from an older woman with acute or convalescent COVID-19. The J gene is TRBJ2-7, the V gene TRBV9, with 7 bases fitting TRBD1. The sequencing sample was made of peripheral blood. The CDR3 DNA reads TGTGCCAGCAGCTTACGCCAGGGGGTATCTAGCGAGCAGTACTTC. It encodes CASSLRQGVSSEQYF.